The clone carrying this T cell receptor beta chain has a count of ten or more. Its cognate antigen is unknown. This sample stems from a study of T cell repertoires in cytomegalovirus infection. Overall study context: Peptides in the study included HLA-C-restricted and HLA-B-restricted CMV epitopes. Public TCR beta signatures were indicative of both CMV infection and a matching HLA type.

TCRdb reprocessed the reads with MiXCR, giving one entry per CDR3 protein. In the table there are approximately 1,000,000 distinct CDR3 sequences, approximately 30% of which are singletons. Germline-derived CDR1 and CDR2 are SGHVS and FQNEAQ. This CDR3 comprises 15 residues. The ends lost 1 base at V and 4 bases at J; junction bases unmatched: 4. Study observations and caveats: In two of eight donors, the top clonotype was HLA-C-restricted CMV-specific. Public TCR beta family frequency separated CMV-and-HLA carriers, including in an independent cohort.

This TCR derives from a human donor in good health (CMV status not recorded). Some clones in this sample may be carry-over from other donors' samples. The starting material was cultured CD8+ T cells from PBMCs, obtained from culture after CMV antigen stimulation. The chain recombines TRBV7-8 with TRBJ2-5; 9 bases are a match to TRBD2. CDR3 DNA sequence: TGTGCCAGCAGCTTAGTGCGGGGGGGGAGAGAGACCCAGTACTTC. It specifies CASSLVRGGRETQYF.